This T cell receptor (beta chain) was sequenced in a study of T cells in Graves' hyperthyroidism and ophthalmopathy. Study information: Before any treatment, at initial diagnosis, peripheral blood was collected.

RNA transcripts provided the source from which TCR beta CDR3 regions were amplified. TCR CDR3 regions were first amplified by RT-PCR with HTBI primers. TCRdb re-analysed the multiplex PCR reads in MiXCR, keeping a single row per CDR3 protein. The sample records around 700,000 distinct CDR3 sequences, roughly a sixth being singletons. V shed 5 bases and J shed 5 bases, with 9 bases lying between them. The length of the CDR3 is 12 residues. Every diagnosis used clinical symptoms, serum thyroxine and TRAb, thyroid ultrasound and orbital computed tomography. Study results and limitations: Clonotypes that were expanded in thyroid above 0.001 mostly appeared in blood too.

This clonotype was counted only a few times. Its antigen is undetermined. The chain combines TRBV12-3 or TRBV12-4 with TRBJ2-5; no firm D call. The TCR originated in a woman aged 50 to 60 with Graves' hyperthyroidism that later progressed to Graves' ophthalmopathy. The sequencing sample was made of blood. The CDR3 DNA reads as TGTGCCAGCAGTCACAATGCGGAGACCCAGTACTTC. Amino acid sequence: CASSHNAETQYF.